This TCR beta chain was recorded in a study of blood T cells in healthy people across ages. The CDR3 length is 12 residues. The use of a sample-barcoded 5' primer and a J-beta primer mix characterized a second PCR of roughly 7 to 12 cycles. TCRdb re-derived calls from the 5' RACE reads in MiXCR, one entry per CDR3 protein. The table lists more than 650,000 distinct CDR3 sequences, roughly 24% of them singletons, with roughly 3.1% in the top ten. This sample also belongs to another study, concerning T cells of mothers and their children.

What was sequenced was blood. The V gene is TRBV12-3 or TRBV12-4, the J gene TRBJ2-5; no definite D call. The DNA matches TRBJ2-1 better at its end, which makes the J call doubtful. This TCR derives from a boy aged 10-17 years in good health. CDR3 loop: CASSSLPNEQFF. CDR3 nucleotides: TGTGCCAGCAGTTCCCTTCCTAATGAGCAGTTCTTC.